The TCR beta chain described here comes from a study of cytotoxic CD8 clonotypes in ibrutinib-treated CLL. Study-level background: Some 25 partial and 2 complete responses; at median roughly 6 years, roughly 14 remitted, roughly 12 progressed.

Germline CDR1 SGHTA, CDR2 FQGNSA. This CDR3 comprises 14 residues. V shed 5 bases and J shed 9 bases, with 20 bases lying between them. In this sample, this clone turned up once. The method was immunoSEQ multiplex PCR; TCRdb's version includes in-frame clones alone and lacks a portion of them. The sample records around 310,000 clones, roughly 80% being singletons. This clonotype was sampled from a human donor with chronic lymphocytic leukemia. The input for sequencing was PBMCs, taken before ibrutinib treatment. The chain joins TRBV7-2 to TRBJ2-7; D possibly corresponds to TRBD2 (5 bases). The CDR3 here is CASSPWRLSEGQYF. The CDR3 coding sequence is TGTGCCAGCAGCCCTTGGCGACTGTCTGAGGGGCAGTACTTC.